These T cell receptor beta chains were read from a single sample in a study of T cell responses to AZD1222 COVID-19 vaccine. TCRdb's copy holds only in-frame clones and misses some; the assay was immunoSEQ multiplex PCR. There are about 100,000 clones in the sample; approximately 91% occur only once, and more than 1.5% lies in the top ten. The sample here was peripheral blood, taken on day 0 of AZD1222 vaccination. These receptors all stem from an adult in good health. Each CDR3 is given with its conserved first and last residue. A D gene is named only where the DNA matches it firmly. Not all rows give a size; the values are once, few, many and, for expanded clones, a class.

V	D	J	size	DNA	CDR3
TRBV7-9	NA	TRBJ2-7	few	TGTGCCAGCAGCTTAGCGGCCAGCTCCTACGAGCAGTACTTC	CASSLAASSYEQYF
TRBV11-2	TRBD1	TRBJ1-2	NA	TGTGCCAGCAGCTTAGGGCGACAGGGGGGGAACTATGGCTACACCTTC	CASSLGRQGGNYGYTF
TRBV28	NA	TRBJ1-2	NA	TGTGCCAGCAGTTCGGAAGTTTATGGCTACACCTTC	CASSSEVYGYTF
TRBV27	NA	TRBJ2-1	NA	TGTGCCAGCAGTCCAACCTACAATGAGCAGTTCTTC	CASSPTYNEQFF
TRBV6-5	NA	TRBJ1-2	NA	TGTGCCAGCAGTTCAGCCCTAACCTCCTATGGCTACACCTTC	CASSSALTSYGYTF
TRBV3-1/TRBV3-2	NA	TRBJ1-1	once	TGTGCCAGCAGCCAAGATGTCCACCAGGACACTGAAGCTTTCTTT	CASSQDVHQDTEAFF
TRBV5-8	TRBD1	TRBJ1-1	NA	TGTGCCAGCGGGACAGGGCGAGAGAACACTGAAGCTTTCTTT	CASGTGRENTEAFF
TRBV2	NA	TRBJ1-3	NA	TGTGCCAGCAGTGAAGTGTCGACAGCCCCAACTGGAAACACCATATATTTT	CASSEVSTAPTGNTIYF
TRBV7-3	TRBD1	TRBJ1-2	NA	TGTGCCAGCAGCCTCACCGGGGACAGGGTTGGCTACACCTTC	CASSLTGDRVGYTF
TRBV5-4	NA	TRBJ2-1	NA	TGTGCCAGCAGCCGATCGACTAGGGCCGATGAGCAGTTCTTC	CASSRSTRADEQFF
TRBV30	NA	TRBJ2-2	NA	TGTGCCTGGAGTACCTCACATCTGGTCACCGGGGAGCTGTTTTTT	CAWSTSHLVTGELFF
TRBV7-2	TRBD1	TRBJ2-4	NA	TGTGCCAGCAGCTTAGTAGGGGGCAGAAACATTCAGTACTTC	CASSLVGGRNIQYF
TRBV24-1	NA	TRBJ2-7	NA	TGTGCCACCAGTGATTTAACCGAGCAGTACTTC	CATSDLTEQYF
TRBV6-4	TRBD1	TRBJ1-2	NA	TGTGCCAGCAGTGGAACAGGGGGTTATGGCTACACCTTC	CASSGTGGYGYTF
TRBV5-1	TRBD1	TRBJ2-7	NA	TGCGCCAGCAGCTCCCGGGACAGTGGGGAGCAGTACTTC	CASSSRDSGEQYF
TRBV5-1	TRBD1	TRBJ1-1	NA	TGCGCCAGCAGCTTTCAGGGGGAGGACACTGAAGCTTTCTTT	CASSFQGEDTEAFF
TRBV3-1/TRBV3-2	NA	TRBJ1-5	NA	TGTGCCAGCAGCCAAGTAGGCAGGGAGAATCAGCCCCAGCATTTT	CASSQVGRENQPQHF
TRBV30	NA	TRBJ2-1	NA	TGTGCCTGGAGCGCCGGAACTAACTCCTACAATGAGCAGTTCTTC	CAWSAGTNSYNEQFF
TRBV9	NA	TRBJ2-1	NA	TGTGCCAGCAGCGTAGAGGGTAGTTTCTACAATGAGCAGTTCTTC	CASSVEGSFYNEQFF
TRBV27	NA	TRBJ2-1	NA	TGTGCCAGCAGTTTTGACCCTCCGAATCGTAACGAGCAGTTCTTC	CASSFDPPNRNEQFF
TRBV30	NA	TRBJ1-4	NA	TGTGCCTGGAGTGGCGCATCTAATGAAAAACTGTTTTTT	CAWSGASNEKLFF
TRBV4-1	NA	TRBJ2-3	NA	TGCGCCAGCAGCCAAGAAGTCGGCGCTGCCGATACGCAGTATTTT	CASSQEVGAADTQYF
TRBV2	TRBD1	TRBJ1-2	NA	TGTGCCAGCACCGAGACAGGGAGCGGCTACACCTTC	CASTETGSGYTF
TRBV14	NA	TRBJ1-1	NA	TGTGCCAGCAGCCAAGGGAGGGGTGAAGCTTTCTTT	CASSQGRGEAFF
TRBV15	NA	TRBJ1-4	NA	TGTGCCACCAGCAGAGATACGACTCAACTGTTTTTT	CATSRDTTQLFF
TRBV5-1	NA	TRBJ2-3	few	TGCGCCAGCAGCTTGAAGGGCCCTCCCGGAGATACGCAGTATTTT	CASSLKGPPGDTQYF
TRBV7-9	TRBD2	TRBJ2-7	few	TGTGCCAGCAGCCCAAGACTAGCGGGAATTTACGAGCAGTACTTC	CASSPRLAGIYEQYF
TRBV5-4	TRBD1	TRBJ1-6	NA	TGTGCCAGCAGCTTGGGAGGACAGGGCGGCTATAATTCACCCCTCCACTTT	CASSLGGQGGYNSPLHF
TRBV30	NA	TRBJ1-2	NA	TGTGCCTGGAGTTCAGGGACCTATGGCTACACCTTC	CAWSSGTYGYTF
TRBV19	TRBD1	TRBJ1-3	NA	TGTGCCAGTAGTCACGACAGGGTGGACTACTCTGGAAACACCATATATTTT	CASSHDRVDYSGNTIYF
TRBV27	NA	TRBJ2-5	NA	TGTGCCAGCAGTTCTTCCCCTGGCGTGGGGGAACAAGAGACCCAGTACTTC	CASSSSPGVGEQETQYF
TRBV25-1	TRBD2	TRBJ2-6	NA	TGTGCCATCGAGGGACTAGCGGGAGGTGGAGGGGCCAACGTCCTGACTTTC	CAIEGLAGGGGANVLTF
TRBV10-3	NA	TRBJ2-3	NA	TGTGCCATCAGTGAGTCTTACGGGAGCACAGATACGCAGTATTTT	CAISESYGSTDTQYF
TRBV10-2	NA	TRBJ1-1	NA	TGCGCCAGCAGTCTTTTTATCGGTGAGCGGGGGGCTTTTGGTGAAGCTTTCTTT	CASSLFIGERGAFGEAFF
TRBV4-2	NA	TRBJ1-1	NA	TGTGCCAGCAGCCAACACGACAGAAGTGAAGCTTTCTTT	CASSQHDRSEAFF
TRBV19	TRBD1	TRBJ1-5	NA	TGTGCCAGTAGTATAGGGACAGGGGAAATCGATCAGCCCCAGCATTTT	CASSIGTGEIDQPQHF
TRBV30	NA	TRBJ1-5	NA	TGTGCCTGGAGTGTTCGGGGGGATCAGCCCCAGCATTTT	CAWSVRGDQPQHF
TRBV6-5	NA	TRBJ2-1	once	TGTGCCAGCACCGCACAGGAAAGCTCCTACAATGAGCAGTTCTTC	CASTAQESSYNEQFF